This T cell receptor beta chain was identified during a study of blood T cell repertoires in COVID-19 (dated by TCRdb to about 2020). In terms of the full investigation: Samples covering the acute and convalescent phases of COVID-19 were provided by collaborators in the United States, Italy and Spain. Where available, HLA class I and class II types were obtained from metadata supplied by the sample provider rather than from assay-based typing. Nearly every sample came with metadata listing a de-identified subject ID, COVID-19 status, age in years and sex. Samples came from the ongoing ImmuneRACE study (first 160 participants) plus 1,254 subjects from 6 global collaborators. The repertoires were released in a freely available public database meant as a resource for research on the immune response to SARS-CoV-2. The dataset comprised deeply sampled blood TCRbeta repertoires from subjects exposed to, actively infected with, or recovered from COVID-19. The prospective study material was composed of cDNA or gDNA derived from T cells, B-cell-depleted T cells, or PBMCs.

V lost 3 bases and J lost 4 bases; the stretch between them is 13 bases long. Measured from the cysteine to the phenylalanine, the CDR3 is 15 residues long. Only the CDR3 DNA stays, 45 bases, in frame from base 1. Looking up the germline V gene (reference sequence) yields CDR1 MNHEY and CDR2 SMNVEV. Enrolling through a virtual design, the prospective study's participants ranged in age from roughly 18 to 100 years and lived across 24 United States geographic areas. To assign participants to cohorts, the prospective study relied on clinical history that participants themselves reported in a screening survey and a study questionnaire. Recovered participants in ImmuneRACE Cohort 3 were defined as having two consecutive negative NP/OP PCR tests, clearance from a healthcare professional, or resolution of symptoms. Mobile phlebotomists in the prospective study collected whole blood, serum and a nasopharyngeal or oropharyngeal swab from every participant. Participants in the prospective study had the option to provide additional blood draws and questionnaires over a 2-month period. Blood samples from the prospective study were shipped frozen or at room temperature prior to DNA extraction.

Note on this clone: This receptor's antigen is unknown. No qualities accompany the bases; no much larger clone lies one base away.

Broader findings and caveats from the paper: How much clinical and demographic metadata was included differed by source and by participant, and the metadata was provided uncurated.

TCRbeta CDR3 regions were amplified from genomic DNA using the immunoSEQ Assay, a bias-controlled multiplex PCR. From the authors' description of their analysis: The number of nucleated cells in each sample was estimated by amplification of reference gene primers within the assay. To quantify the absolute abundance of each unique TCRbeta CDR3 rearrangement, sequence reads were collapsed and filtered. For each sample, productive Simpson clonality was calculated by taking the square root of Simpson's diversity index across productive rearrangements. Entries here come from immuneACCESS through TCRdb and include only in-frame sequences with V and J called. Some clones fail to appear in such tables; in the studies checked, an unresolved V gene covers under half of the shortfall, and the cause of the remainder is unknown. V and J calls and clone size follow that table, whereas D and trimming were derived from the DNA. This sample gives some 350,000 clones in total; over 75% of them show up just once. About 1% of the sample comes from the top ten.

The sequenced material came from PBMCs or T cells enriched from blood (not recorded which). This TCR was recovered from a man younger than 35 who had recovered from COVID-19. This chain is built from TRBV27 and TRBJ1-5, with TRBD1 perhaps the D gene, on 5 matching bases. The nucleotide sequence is TGTGCCAGCAGTTTTGGACACCCCCGAAATCAGCCCCAGCATTTT. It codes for CASSFGHPRNQPQHF.